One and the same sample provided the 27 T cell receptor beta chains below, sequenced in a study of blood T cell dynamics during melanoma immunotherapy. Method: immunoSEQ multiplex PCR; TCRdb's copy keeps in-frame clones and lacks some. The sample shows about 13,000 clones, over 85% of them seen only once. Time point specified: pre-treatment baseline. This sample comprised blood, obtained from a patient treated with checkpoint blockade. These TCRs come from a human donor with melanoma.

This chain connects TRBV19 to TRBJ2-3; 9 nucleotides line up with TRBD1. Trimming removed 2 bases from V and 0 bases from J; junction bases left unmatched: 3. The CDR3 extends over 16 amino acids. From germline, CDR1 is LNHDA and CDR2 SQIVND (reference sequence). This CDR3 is CASSIWTGASTDTQYF. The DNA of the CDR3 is TGTGCCAGTAGTATATGGACAGGGGCCAGCACAGATACGCAGTATTTT. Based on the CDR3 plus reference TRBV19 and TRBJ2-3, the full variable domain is DGGITQSPKYLFRKEGQNVTLSCEQNLNHDAMYWYRQDPGQGLRLIYYSQIVNDFQKGDIAEGYSVSREKKESFPLTVTSAQKNPTAFYLCASSIWTGASTDTQYFGPGTRLTVL.

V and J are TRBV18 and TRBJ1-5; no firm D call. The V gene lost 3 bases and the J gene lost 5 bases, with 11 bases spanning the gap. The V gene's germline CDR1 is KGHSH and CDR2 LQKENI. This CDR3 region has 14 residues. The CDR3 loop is CASSPARRDQPQHF. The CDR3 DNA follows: TGTGCCAGCTCACCGGCGAGGAGGGATCAGCCCCAGCATTTT.

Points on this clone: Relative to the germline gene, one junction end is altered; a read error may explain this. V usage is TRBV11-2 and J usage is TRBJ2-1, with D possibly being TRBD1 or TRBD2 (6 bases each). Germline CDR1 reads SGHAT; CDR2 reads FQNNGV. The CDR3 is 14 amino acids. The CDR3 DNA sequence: TGTGCCAGCAGCGGCTCCGTACAGGGAGGAAGACGGGTCTTC. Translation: CASSGSVQGGRRVF.

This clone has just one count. The CDR3 spells CATSSRVRETQYF. The CDR3 bases are TGTGCCACCAGCAGCAGGGTCCGGGAGACCCAGTACTTC. This chain joins TRBV15 and TRBJ2-5, with D possibly matching TRBD1 (5 bases). The ends were cut back, 3 bases at V and 5 bases at J, with 10 bases in the middle. CDR3 size: 13 residues. CDR1 is LNHNV, CDR2 YYDKDF, per germline (reference sequence). The full variable domain, in which reference TRBV15 and TRBJ2-5 provide the parts outside the CDR3, is DAMVIQNPRYQVTQFGKPVTLSCSQTLNHNVMYWYQQKSSQAPKLLFHYYDKDFNNEADTPDNFQSRRPNTSFCFLDIRSPGLGDTAMYLCATSSRVRETQYFGPGTRLLVL.

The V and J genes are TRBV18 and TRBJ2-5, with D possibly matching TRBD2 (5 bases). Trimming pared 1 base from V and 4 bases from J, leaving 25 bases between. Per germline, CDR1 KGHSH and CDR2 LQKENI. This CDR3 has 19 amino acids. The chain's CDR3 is CASSPLRSGSTREGETQYF. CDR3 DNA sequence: TGTGCCAGCTCACCACTCAGGTCGGGGAGCACGCGAGAAGGAGAGACCCAGTACTTC.

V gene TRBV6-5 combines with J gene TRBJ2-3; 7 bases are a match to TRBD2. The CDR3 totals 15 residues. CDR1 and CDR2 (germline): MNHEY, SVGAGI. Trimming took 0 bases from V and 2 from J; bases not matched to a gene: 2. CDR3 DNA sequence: TGTGCCAGCAGTTACTCGGGAGGGCTCACAGATACGCAGTATTTT. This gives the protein CASSYSGGLTDTQYF.

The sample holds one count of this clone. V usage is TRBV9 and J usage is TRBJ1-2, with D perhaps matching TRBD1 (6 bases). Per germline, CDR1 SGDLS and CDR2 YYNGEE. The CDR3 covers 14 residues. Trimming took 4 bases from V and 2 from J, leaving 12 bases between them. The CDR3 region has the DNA TGTGCCAGCAGCTTAAGGGACAAAAACTATGGCTACACCTTC. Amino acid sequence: CASSLRDKNYGYTF.

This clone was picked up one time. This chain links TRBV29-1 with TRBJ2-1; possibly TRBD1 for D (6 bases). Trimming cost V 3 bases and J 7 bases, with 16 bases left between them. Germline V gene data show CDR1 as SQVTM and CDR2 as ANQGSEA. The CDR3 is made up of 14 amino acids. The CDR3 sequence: CSVDRQGLWNEQFF. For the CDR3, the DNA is TGCAGCGTTGACCGCCAGGGGCTTTGGAATGAGCAGTTCTTC.

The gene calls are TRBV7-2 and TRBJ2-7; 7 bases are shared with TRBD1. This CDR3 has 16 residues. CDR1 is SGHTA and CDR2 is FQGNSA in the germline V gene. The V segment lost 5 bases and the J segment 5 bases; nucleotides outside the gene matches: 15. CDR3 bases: TGTGCCAGCAGCCACCCTCGGGACAGAAAGTCCCACGAGCAGTACTTC. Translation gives CASSHPRDRKSHEQYF.

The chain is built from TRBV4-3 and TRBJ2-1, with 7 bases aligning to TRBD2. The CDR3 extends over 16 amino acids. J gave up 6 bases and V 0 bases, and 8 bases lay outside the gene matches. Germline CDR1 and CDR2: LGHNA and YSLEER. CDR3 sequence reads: CASSQDTLLAANEQFF. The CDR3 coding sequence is TGCGCCAGCAGCCAAGATACATTGCTAGCGGCCAATGAGCAGTTCTTC.

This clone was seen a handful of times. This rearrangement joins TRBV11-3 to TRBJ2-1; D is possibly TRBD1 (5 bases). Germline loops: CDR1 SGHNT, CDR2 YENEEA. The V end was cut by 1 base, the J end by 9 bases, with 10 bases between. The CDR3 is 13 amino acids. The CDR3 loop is CASSLAAGLEQFF. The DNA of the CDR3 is TGTGCCAGCAGCTTAGCTGCAGGGCTTGAGCAGTTCTTC.

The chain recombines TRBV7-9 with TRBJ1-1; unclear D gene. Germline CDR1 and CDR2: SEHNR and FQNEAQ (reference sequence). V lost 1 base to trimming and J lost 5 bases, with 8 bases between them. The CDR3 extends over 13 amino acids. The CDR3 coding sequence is TGTGCCAGCAGCTTAGGGGCCACTACTGAAGCTTTCTTT. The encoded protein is CASSLGATTEAFF.

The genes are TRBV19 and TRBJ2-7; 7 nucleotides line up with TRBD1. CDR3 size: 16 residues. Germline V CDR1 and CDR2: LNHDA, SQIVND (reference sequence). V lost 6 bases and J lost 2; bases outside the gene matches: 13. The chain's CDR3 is CASSPLPGQQAYEQYF. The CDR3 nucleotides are TGTGCCAGTAGCCCTCTCCCGGGACAGCAAGCCTACGAGCAGTACTTC.

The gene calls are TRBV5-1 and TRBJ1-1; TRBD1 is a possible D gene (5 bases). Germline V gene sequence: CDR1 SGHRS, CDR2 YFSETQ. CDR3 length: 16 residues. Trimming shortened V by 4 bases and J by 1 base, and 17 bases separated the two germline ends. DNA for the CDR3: TGCGCCAGCAGCCTCGCTACCGACAGCTCGAACACTGAAGCTTTCTTT. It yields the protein CASSLATDSSNTEAFF.

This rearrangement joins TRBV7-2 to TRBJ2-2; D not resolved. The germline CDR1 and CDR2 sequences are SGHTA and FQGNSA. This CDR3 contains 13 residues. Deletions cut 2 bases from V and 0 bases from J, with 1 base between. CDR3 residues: CASSLTNTGELFF. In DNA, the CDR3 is TGTGCCAGCAGCTTAACGAACACCGGGGAGCTGTTTTTT.

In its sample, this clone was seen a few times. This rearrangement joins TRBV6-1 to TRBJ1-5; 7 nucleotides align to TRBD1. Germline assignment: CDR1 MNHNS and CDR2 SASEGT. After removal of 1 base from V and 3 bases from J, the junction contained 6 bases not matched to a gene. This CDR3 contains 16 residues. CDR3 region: CASSEVNRGYNQPQHF. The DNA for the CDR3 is TGTGCCAGCAGTGAAGTTAACAGGGGATACAATCAGCCCCAGCATTTT.

The CDR3 nucleotides read TGTGCCAGCTCACCAATGGCCAGGGGGCTGACCGGGGAGCTGTTTTTT. Translated, it gives CASSPMARGLTGELFF. V is TRBV18 and J is TRBJ2-2; 8 nucleotides match TRBD1. CDR1 and CDR2 from the germline V gene are KGHSH and LQKENI. V shed 2 bases and J 5 bases; nucleotides not matched to a gene: 7. The length of the CDR3 is 16 residues.

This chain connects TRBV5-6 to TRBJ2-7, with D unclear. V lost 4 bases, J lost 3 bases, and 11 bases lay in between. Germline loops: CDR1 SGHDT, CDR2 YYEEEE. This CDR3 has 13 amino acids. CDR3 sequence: CASSIPDIYEQYF. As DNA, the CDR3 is TGTGCCAGCAGCATCCCCGACATCTACGAGCAGTACTTC.

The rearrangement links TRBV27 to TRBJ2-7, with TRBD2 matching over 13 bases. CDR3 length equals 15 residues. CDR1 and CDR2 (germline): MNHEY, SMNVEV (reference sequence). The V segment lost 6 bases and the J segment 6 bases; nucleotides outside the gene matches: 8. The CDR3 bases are TGTGCCAGCAGCTTCGGACTAGCGGGAGCTGGCGAGCAGTACTTC. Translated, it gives CASSFGLAGAGEQYF.

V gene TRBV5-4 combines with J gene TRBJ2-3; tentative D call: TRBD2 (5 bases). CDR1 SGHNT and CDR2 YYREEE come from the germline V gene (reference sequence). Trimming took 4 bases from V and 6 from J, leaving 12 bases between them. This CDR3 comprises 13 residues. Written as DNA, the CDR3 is TGTGCCAGCAGCACTAGGTTCTCGGATACGCAGTATTTT. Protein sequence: CASSTRFSDTQYF.

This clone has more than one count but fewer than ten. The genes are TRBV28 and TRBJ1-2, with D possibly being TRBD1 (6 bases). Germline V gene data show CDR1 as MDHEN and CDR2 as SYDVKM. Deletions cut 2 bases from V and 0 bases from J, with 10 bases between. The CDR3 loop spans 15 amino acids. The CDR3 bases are TGTGCCAGCAGTTTACCGGGGGCTACTAACTATGGCTACACCTTC. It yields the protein CASSLPGATNYGYTF.

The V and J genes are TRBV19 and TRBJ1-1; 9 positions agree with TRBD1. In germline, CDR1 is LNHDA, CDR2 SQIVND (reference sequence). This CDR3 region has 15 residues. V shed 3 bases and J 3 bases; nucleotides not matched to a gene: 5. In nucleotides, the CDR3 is TGTGCCAGTAGTATTAAAGACAGGGGGTACACTGAAGCTTTCTTT. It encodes CASSIKDRGYTEAFF.

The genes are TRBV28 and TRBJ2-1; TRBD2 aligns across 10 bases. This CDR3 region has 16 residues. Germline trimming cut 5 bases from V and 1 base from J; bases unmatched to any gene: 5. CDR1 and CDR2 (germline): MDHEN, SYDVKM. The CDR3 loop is CASSPFSGRSYNEQFF. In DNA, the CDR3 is TGTGCCAGCAGTCCCTTTAGCGGGAGGTCCTACAATGAGCAGTTCTTC.

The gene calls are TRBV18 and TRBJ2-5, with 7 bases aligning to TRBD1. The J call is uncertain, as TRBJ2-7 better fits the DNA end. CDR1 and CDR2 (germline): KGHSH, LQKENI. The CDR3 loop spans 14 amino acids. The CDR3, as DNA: TGTGCCAGCTCACCGGGACAGACAACCTACGAGCAGTACTTC. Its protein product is CASSPGQTTYEQYF.

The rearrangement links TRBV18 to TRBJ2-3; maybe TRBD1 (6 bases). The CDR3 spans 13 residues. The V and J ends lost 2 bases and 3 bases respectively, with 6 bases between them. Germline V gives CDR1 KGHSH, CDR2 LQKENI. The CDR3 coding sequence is TGTGCCAGCTCACCAGGACAGACAGATACGCAGTATTTT. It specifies CASSPGQTDTQYF.

The CDR3 here is CASIPSVGSWNTEAFF. The CDR3 bases are TGTGCCAGCATTCCCTCTGTCGGATCCTGGAACACTGAAGCTTTCTTT. The chain combines TRBV27 with TRBJ1-1; D unclear. V dropped 7 bases and J dropped 1 base, with 19 bases sitting between them. CDR1 is MNHEY, CDR2 SMNVEV, per germline (reference sequence). The CDR3 consists of 16 residues.

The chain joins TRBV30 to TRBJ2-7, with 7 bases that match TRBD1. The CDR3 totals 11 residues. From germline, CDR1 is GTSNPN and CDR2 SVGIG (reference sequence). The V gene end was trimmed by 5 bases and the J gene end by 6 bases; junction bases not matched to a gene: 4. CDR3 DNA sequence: TGTGCCTGGGGGGGACAGATCGAGCAGTACTTC. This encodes CAWGGQIEQYF.